The next 20 T cell receptor beta chains were all read from a single sample in a study of blood T cell repertoires in COVID-19. Data came from immunoSEQ multiplex PCR; TCRdb stores just in-frame clones and leaves some out. This repertoire shows about 200,000 clones, around 88% found once; its top ten account for about 5.6%. Specimen: PBMCs or T cells enriched from blood (not recorded which). The receptor set was obtained from a middle-aged man with acute COVID-19.

The J gene is TRBJ2-7, the V gene TRBV5-1; the D gene is possibly TRBD1 (6 bases). With 5 bases removed from V and 4 bases from J, the gap between germline ends came to 10 bases. This CDR3 is 12 amino acids long. Looked up from germline, CDR1 is SGHRS and CDR2 is YFSETQ. This CDR3 is CASSFDRYEQYF. Written as DNA, the CDR3 is TGCGCCAGCAGTTTTGACAGGTACGAGCAGTACTTC.

CDR3 coding DNA: TGTGCCAGCAGTTGGGACAGAACTAATGAAAAACTGTTTTTT. This codes for CASSWDRTNEKLFF. The V call is TRBV6-5, the J call TRBJ1-4; 7 bases match TRBD1. The V gene's germline CDR1 is MNHEY and CDR2 SVGAGI. The CDR3 length is 14 residues. V dropped 4 bases and J dropped 1; count of bases not matched to a gene: 0.

The J gene is TRBJ1-5, the V gene TRBV24-1; D is unresolved. Germline assignment: CDR1 KGHDR and CDR2 SFDVKD. Deletions cut 3 bases from V and 2 bases from J, with 7 bases between. The CDR3 is made up of 14 amino acids. CDR3 coding DNA: TGTGCCACCAGTGATATTGCAGGCAATCAGCCCCAGCATTTT. Translating it yields CATSDIAGNQPQHF.

This sequence joins TRBV3-1 (or the pseudogene TRBV3-2) and TRBJ1-6; 9 bases are shared with TRBD1. CDR1 LGHDT and CDR2 YNNKEL come from the germline V gene (reference sequence). The CDR3 is 14 amino acids. V was pared by 6 bases and J by 10 bases, with 7 bases of the junction left unmatched. CDR3 amino acids: CASRNRGRGSPLHF. The CDR3 bases are TGTGCCAGCAGAAACAGGGGGCGAGGATCACCCCTCCACTTT.

The gene calls are TRBV28 and TRBJ2-5; D is ambiguous. The CDR3 is 14 residues long. Germline values: CDR1 MDHEN, CDR2 SYDVKM. Trimming removed 8 bases at V and 1 base at J, with 14 bases between. This CDR3 is CASSMYLPQETQYF. The DNA for the CDR3 is TGTGCCAGCTCGATGTACTTACCCCAAGAGACCCAGTACTTC.

The chain uses TRBV2 and TRBJ1-2, with D uncertain. The germline V and J ends were trimmed by 9 bases and 1 base, with 12 bases remaining between them. Per the germline V gene, CDR1 is SNHLY and CDR2 is FYNNEI. The CDR3 runs 13 residues. As DNA, the CDR3 is TGTGCCAGTACCCCGAACTATAACTATGGCTACACCTTC. This sequence encodes CASTPNYNYGYTF. The variable domain in full, with the rest retrieved from reference TRBV2 and TRBJ1-2, is EPEVTQTPSHQVTQMGQEVILRCVPISNHLYFYWYRQILGQKVEFLVSFYNNEISEKSEIFDDQFSVERPDGSNFTLKIRSTKLEDSAMYFCASTPNYNYGYTFGSGTRLTVV.

This chain links TRBV2 with TRBJ1-2; no clear D. Looked up from germline, CDR1 is SNHLY and CDR2 is FYNNEI. This CDR3 has 11 residues. Trimming took 8 bases from V and 6 from J, leaving 10 bases between them. The CDR3 DNA follows: TGTGCCAGCCGGGAGGCGCATGGCTACACCTTC. It is translated as CASREAHGYTF.

This chain connects TRBV6-5 to TRBJ2-7, with TRBD2 matching 14 bases. Trimming cost V 8 bases and J 0 bases; bases outside gene matches: 3. Germline V gene sequence: CDR1 MNHEY, CDR2 SVGAGI. This CDR3 comprises 15 residues. The CDR3 loop is CASRLAGGSSYEQYF. The CDR3 DNA follows: TGTGCCAGCCGACTAGCGGGAGGGAGCTCCTACGAGCAGTACTTC.

This sequence joins TRBV4-1 and TRBJ1-2; D unclear. The CDR3 runs 17 residues. V lost 1 base to trimming and J lost 6 bases, with 21 bases between them. The germline V gene encodes CDR1 MGHRA and CDR2 YSYEKL. CDR3 coding DNA: TGCGCCAGCAGCCAAGCCGCCGTGCAGGCCGTGGTTGATGGCTACACCTTC. Encoded protein: CASSQAAVQAVVDGYTF.

This chain connects TRBV25-1 to TRBJ1-1; a weak D match, TRBD1 (5 bases). The V end was cut by 3 bases, the J end by 4 bases, with 15 bases between. The CDR3 loop spans 15 amino acids. Looked up from germline, CDR1 is MGHDK and CDR2 is SYGVNS. The CDR3 bases are TGTGCCAGCAGTGAGGGTGGGGGGGGATCCACTGAAGCTTTCTTT. Its translation is CASSEGGGGSTEAFF.

This clone was counted only a few times. This chain links TRBV10-3 with TRBJ1-4; D possibly corresponds to TRBD1 (5 bases). The V end lost 3 bases, the J end lost 8 bases, and 19 bases lay between the germline ends. Germline V lookup: CDR1 ENHRY, CDR2 SYGVKD. The CDR3 runs 16 residues. The CDR3 coding sequence is TGTGCCATCAGTGAATCAACGATGAGGGGAGGCGAAAAACTGTTTTTT. Amino acids: CAISESTMRGGEKLFF.

The chain is built from TRBV27 and TRBJ1-2, with TRBD1 matching over 10 bases. The CDR3 runs to 16 residues. Germline-derived CDR1 and CDR2 are MNHEY and SMNVEV (reference sequence). J was trimmed by 4 bases and V by 2 bases; bases with no gene match: 7. The CDR3 is CASSLRSGQGFYGYTF. In DNA, the CDR3 is TGTGCCAGCAGTTTACGCTCGGGACAGGGGTTCTATGGCTACACCTTC.

The chain employs TRBV7-3 and TRBJ2-3; 8 nucleotides line up with TRBD1. V trimming: 6 bases; J trimming: 6 bases; junction bases outside the gene matches: 17. The CDR3 loop spans 17 amino acids. CDR1 and CDR2 from the germline V gene are SGHTA and FQGTGA. The DNA for the CDR3 is TGTGCCAGCAGTTTCACACGGCAGGGGGCACTTGCGGATACGCAGTATTTT. It translates to CASSFTRQGALADTQYF.

The chain is built from TRBV10-1 and TRBJ1-2; no reliable D call. Per germline, CDR1 WNHNN and CDR2 SYGVQD (reference sequence). This CDR3 comprises 14 residues. Deletions cut 3 bases from V and 0 bases from J, with 8 bases between. The CDR3 DNA is TGCGCCAGCAGTGACCCCGGGGCTAACTATGGCTACACCTTC. Amino acid sequence: CASSDPGANYGYTF.

V usage is TRBV9 and J usage is TRBJ2-1, with D unclear. The germline gives CDR1 SGDLS, CDR2 YYNGEE. The CDR3 covers 15 residues. The V and J ends lost 0 bases and 0 bases respectively, with 7 bases between them. Written as DNA, the CDR3 is TGTGCCAGCAGCGTAGACCCAGGCTCCTACAATGAGCAGTTCTTC. Translated: CASSVDPGSYNEQFF.

J is TRBJ2-1 and V is TRBV7-8; unclear D gene. Per the germline V gene, CDR1 is SGHVS and CDR2 is FQNEAQ. Trimming stripped 6 bases from V and 0 bases from J, with 12 bases between. The CDR3 sequence is 15 residues long. CDR3 bases: TGTGCCAGCAGTTACTCTGCCGGCTCCTACAATGAGCAGTTCTTC. Protein sequence: CASSYSAGSYNEQFF. Together with reference TRBV7-8 and TRBJ2-1, the CDR3 gives the full variable domain: GAGVSQSPRYKVAKRGQDVALRCDPISGHVSLFWYQQALGQGPEFLTYFQNEAQLDKSGLPSDRFFAERPEGSVSTLKIQRTQQEDSAVYLCASSYSAGSYNEQFFGPGTRLTVL.

The chain's CDR3 is CASSGRTGGEAEAFF. The DNA of the CDR3 is TGCGCCAGCAGCGGGAGGACAGGGGGCGAGGCTGAAGCTTTCTTT. V gene TRBV5-1 combines with J gene TRBJ1-1, with 11 bases matching TRBD1. CDR1 SGHRS and CDR2 YFSETQ come from the germline V gene. The CDR3 has 15 residues. Trimming removed 4 bases from V and 6 bases from J; junction bases left unmatched: 8. Variable domain in full (rest from reference TRBV5-1 and TRBJ1-1): KAGVTQTPRYLIKTRGQQVTLSCSPISGHRSVSWYQQTPGQGLQFLFEYFSETQRNKGNFPGRFSGRQFSNSRSEMNVSTLELGDSALYLCASSGRTGGEAEAFFGQGTRLTVV.

The rearrangement uses TRBV29-1 and TRBJ1-2; D is perhaps TRBD1 (5 bases). V was shortened by 7 bases and J by 8 bases, with 14 bases between the two germline ends. Germline V gene sequence: CDR1 SQVTM, CDR2 ANQGSEA. The CDR3 has 11 amino acids. CDR3 amino acids: CSATDITGYTF. The CDR3 region has the DNA TGCAGCGCTACGGACATTACCGGCTACACCTTC.

The genes are TRBV5-4 and TRBJ1-1, with 8 bases lining up with TRBD1. The CDR3 totals 13 residues. Germline V gene lookup returns CDR1 SGHNT and CDR2 YYREEE (reference sequence). J lost 5 bases, V lost 1 base, and 1 base had no gene match. The DNA for the CDR3 is TGTGCCAGCAGCTTGAGGGACAGGACTGAAGCTTTCTTT. Its protein product is CASSLRDRTEAFF. The full variable domain, rest sourced from reference TRBV5-4 and TRBJ1-1, is ETGVTQSPTHLIKTRGQQVTLRCSSQSGHNTVSWYQQALGQGPQFIFQYYREEENGRGNFPPRFSGLQFPNYSSELNVNALELDDSALYLCASSLRDRTEAFFGQGTRLTVV.

V and J are TRBV5-1 and TRBJ2-5; unclear D gene. This CDR3 has 12 residues. Germline CDR1 reads SGHRS; CDR2 reads YFSETQ. V shed 6 bases and J shed 2 bases, with 8 bases lying between them. The CDR3 here is CASKREQETQYF. For the CDR3, the DNA is TGCGCCAGCAAAAGAGAGCAAGAGACCCAGTACTTC.